Described below is a single TCR beta chain sequence and its context. Its target is not known. The sample belongs to a study of radiotherapy plus CTLA-4 blockade in lung cancer. In the study overall: The study recorded objective responses in 15% to 20% of patients and disease control in around 33%. Study results and limitations: Once radiotherapy plus ipilimumab had been given, TCR clones derived from tumor expanded in blood. It was early blood T cell clone dynamics, with interferon-beta, that reportedly best predicted response.

Assay: immunoSEQ multiplex PCR; the TCRdb copy retains only in-frame clones and omits some. The sample consists of fewer than 85,000 clones, more than 75% of them appearing once. The V gene lost 4 bases and the J gene lost 0 bases, with 10 bases spanning the gap. There are 14 residues in the CDR3. The V gene's germline CDR1 is GTSNPN and CDR2 SVGIG (reference sequence). The rearrangement joins TRBV30 to TRBJ1-3; D is ambiguous. The starting material was peripheral blood, obtained from a patient treated with radiotherapy plus ipilimumab. This clonotype originated in a human donor with non-small cell lung cancer who had stable disease on radiotherapy plus ipilimumab. DNA for the CDR3: TGTGCCTGGAAACGGGTAAACTCTGGAAACACCATATATTTT. Amino acids: CAWKRVNSGNTIYF.